A selection of T cell receptor beta chains follows, all from one sample in a study of cytomegalovirus exposure and HLA in healthy donors. Some clones are missing from TCRdb's copy, which holds only in-frame ones; the method was immunoSEQ multiplex PCR. The data show approximately 270,000 clones, with roughly nine tenths seen just once and around 12% held by the top ten. The sequenced sample was PBMCs. The origin of the receptors is a young man in good health and CMV-seropositive. Both conserved end residues are part of each CDR3. The D gene is left open where the match is weak. Part of the rows lack a size; the others show once, few, many or a class for expanded clones.

TRBD1	TRBV5-6	TRBJ2-5	.	CASSLKQGAETQYF	TGTGCCAGCAGCCTAAAACAGGGGGCTGAGACCCAGTACTTC
TRBD1	TRBV11-2	TRBJ2-1	.	CASSLIQGAKYNEQFF	TGTGCCAGCAGCTTAATTCAGGGGGCGAAATACAATGAGCAGTTCTTC
.	TRBV5-1	TRBJ1-2	.	CASSLGNSFNYGYTF	TGCGCCAGCAGCTTGGGGAACAGCTTTAACTATGGCTACACCTTC
.	TRBV30	TRBJ1-1	.	CAWSVLRDTEAFF	TGTGCCTGGAGTGTACTAAGGGACACTGAAGCTTTCTTT
.	TRBV6-5	TRBJ2-6	.	CASSYSGSGANVLTF	TGTGCCAGCAGTTACTCGGGGTCTGGGGCCAACGTCCTGACTTTC
TRBD1	TRBV2	TRBJ2-7	.	CASTPGQGNLFWEQYF	TGTGCCAGCACTCCCGGACAGGGGAACCTTTTCTGGGAGCAGTACTTC
.	TRBV5-4	TRBJ2-2	.	CASRLWGGNTGELFF	TGTGCCAGCAGGTTGTGGGGGGGCAACACCGGGGAGCTGTTTTTT
.	TRBV7-2	TRBJ1-4	.	CASSLEAFEKLFF	TGTGCCAGCAGCTTAGAGGCTTTTGAAAAACTGTTTTTT
.	TRBV15	TRBJ2-1	.	CATSRDTGLDEQFF	TGTGCCACCTCAAGGGACACCGGGTTAGATGAGCAGTTCTTC
.	TRBV28	TRBJ1-2	.	CASSSNTYYGYTF	TGTGCCAGCAGTTCGAACACCTACTATGGCTACACCTTC
.	TRBV27	TRBJ1-1	.	CASSWTANTEAFF	TGTGCCAGCAGCTGGACAGCCAACACTGAAGCTTTCTTT
.	TRBV29-1	TRBJ1-1	.	CSVDWGTRGTEAFF	TGCAGCGTTGATTGGGGCACGAGGGGCACTGAAGCTTTCTTT
TRBD1	TRBV28	TRBJ2-7	.	CASSPGQGISYEQYF	TGTGCCAGCAGTCCCGGACAGGGGATCTCCTACGAGCAGTACTTC
.	TRBV30	TRBJ2-5	.	CAWSVNGFGREETQYF	TGTGCCTGGAGTGTAAATGGCTTTGGCCGAGAAGAGACCCAGTACTTC
.	TRBV2	TRBJ2-5	.	CASRRTAGALRQETQYF	TGTGCCAGCAGGAGAACCGCGGGGGCGCTTCGACAAGAGACCCAGTACTTC
TRBD2	TRBV6-5	TRBJ2-1	.	CASSPSSGSLNEQFF	TGTGCCAGCAGCCCCTCGAGCGGGAGTCTCAATGAGCAGTTCTTC
.	TRBV6-5	TRBJ1-3	.	CAAHPSGNTIYF	TGTGCCGCCCATCCCTCTGGAAACACCATATATTTT
.	TRBV11-2	TRBJ2-1	.	CASSPGGTSYNEQFF	TGTGCCAGCAGCCCAGGCGGGACATCCTACAATGAGCAGTTCTTC
.	TRBV5-1	TRBJ1-4	.	CASSLGGTNEKLFF	TGCGCCAGCAGCTTGGGTGGCACTAATGAAAAACTGTTTTTT
.	TRBV15	TRBJ2-7	.	CATSRAPLGSSYEQYF	TGTGCCACCAGCAGAGCCCCACTAGGGAGCTCCTACGAGCAGTACTTC
.	TRBV9	TRBJ2-1	.	CASSVWDYNEQFF	TGTGCCAGCAGCGTATGGGATTACAATGAGCAGTTCTTC
.	TRBV27	TRBJ1-4	.	CASRWGSTNEKLFF	TGTGCCAGCAGATGGGGGTCGACTAATGAAAAACTGTTTTTT
TRBD1	TRBV27	TRBJ1-1	.	CASSRTGGPEAFF	TGTGCCAGCAGTCGGACAGGGGGCCCTGAAGCTTTCTTT
TRBD1	TRBV7-8	TRBJ2-7	.	CASSLRWDRGKKSSYEQYF	TGTGCCAGCAGCTTAAGGTGGGACAGGGGTAAGAAAAGCTCCTACGAGCAGTACTTC
TRBD2	TRBV9	TRBJ2-7	.	CASSRSTGTSGSTEQYF	TGTGCCAGCAGCCGATCGACCGGGACTAGCGGATCCACCGAGCAGTACTTC
.	TRBV2	TRBJ2-5	few	CASTGGPRAQYF	TGTGCCAGCACCGGGGGACCCAGGGCCCAGTACTTC
.	TRBV9	TRBJ2-3	.	CASSVQGAVGTDTQYF	TGTGCCAGCAGCGTGCAGGGAGCCGTGGGCACAGATACGCAGTATTTT
.	TRBV11-2	TRBJ2-3	.	CASTNSMGREQYF	TGTGCCAGCACTAATTCGATGGGGAGAGAGCAGTATTTT
.	TRBV5-1	TRBJ2-2	.	CASSQSGGSGELFF	TGCGCCAGCAGTCAATCCGGGGGTTCCGGGGAGCTGTTTTTT
.	TRBV2	TRBJ1-5	.	CASSGGGHFSNQPQHF	TGTGCCAGCAGTGGGGGGGGACACTTTAGCAATCAGCCCCAGCATTTT
.	TRBV19	TRBJ1-5	.	CASSRGAGKPQHF	TGTGCCAGTAGTAGGGGGGCCGGGAAGCCCCAGCATTTT
.	TRBV2	TRBJ2-1	.	CASSVDSGNNEQFF	TGTGCCAGCAGTGTGGATAGCGGAAACAATGAGCAGTTCTTC
.	TRBV28	TRBJ2-7	.	CASSWGAYEQYF	TGTGCCAGCAGTTGGGGGGCCTACGAGCAGTACTTC
.	TRBV28	TRBJ2-7	.	CASSLWRRPPYEQYF	TGTGCCAGCAGTTTATGGCGCCGTCCTCCTTACGAGCAGTACTTC
.	TRBV5-4	TRBJ2-5	.	CASSPENRVLETQYF	TGTGCCAGCAGCCCCGAAAACAGGGTTCTAGAGACCCAGTACTTC
.	TRBV27	TRBJ1-4	.	CASSSRSPNEKLFF	TGTGCCAGCAGTTCCAGGTCCCCGAATGAAAAACTGTTTTTT
.	TRBV29-1	TRBJ2-2	.	CSGGNSDTGELFF	TGCAGCGGGGGCAACAGTGACACCGGGGAGCTGTTTTTT
.	TRBV2	TRBJ2-7	.	CASINGRAYEQYF	TGTGCCAGCATTAACGGCAGGGCCTACGAGCAGTACTTC
.	TRBV5-1	TRBJ2-7	.	CASSGTGFVSEQYF	TGCGCCAGCAGCGGTACAGGGTTCGTCTCGGAGCAGTACTTC
TRBD2	TRBV2	TRBJ2-1	many	CASTALAAYNEQFF	TGTGCCAGCACAGCACTAGCGGCCTACAATGAGCAGTTCTTC
.	TRBV15	TRBJ1-1	.	CATSSLIGADTEAFF	TGTGCCACCAGCAGCCTTATAGGGGCAGACACTGAAGCTTTCTTT
.	TRBV5-4	TRBJ2-1	.	CASSLGFEQFF	TGTGCCAGCAGCCTTGGGTTTGAGCAGTTCTTC
TRBD1	TRBV5-6	TRBJ2-5	.	CASSSWTGGGRETQYF	TGTGCCAGCAGCTCCTGGACAGGGGGGGGTCGGGAGACCCAGTACTTC
.	TRBV28	TRBJ1-1	few	CASSPQGLNTEAFF	TGTGCCAGCAGTCCCCAGGGGTTGAACACTGAAGCTTTCTTT
.	TRBV29-1	TRBJ2-5	.	CSVEQPGPIQETQYF	TGCAGCGTTGAACAACCGGGACCGATCCAAGAGACCCAGTACTTC
.	TRBV30	TRBJ2-7	.	CAWSLVSDSEQYF	TGTGCCTGGAGTCTCGTCAGCGACAGCGAGCAGTACTTC
TRBD1	TRBV18	TRBJ1-5	.	CASSGSTGLNQPQHF	TGTGCCAGCTCAGGTTCGACAGGGCTTAATCAGCCCCAGCATTTT
TRBD1	TRBV11-2	TRBJ2-7	.	CASSSTGQGPTYEQYF	TGTGCCAGCAGCTCGACAGGACAGGGGCCAACCTACGAGCAGTACTTC
.	TRBV11-2	TRBJ2-7	.	CASSFLASKYEQYF	TGTGCCAGCAGCTTCTTGGCTAGTAAGTACGAGCAGTACTTC
.	TRBV6-6	TRBJ1-2	.	CASSYSDSLTYGYTF	TGTGCCAGCAGTTACTCCGACAGCCTGACTTATGGCTACACCTTC
TRBD1	TRBV11-2	TRBJ2-5	.	CASSLTGTGGWVGQETQYF	TGTGCCAGCAGCCTAACCGGGACAGGGGGCTGGGTAGGGCAAGAGACCCAGTACTTC
TRBD2	TRBV4-1	TRBJ2-7	.	CASSQDGLAAEQYF	TGCGCCAGCAGCCAAGATGGGCTAGCGGCCGAGCAGTACTTC
TRBD1	TRBV5-1	TRBJ1-2	.	CASSLLPGTDYGYTF	TGCGCCAGCAGCTTACTACCCGGGACAGACTATGGCTACACCTTC
TRBD2	TRBV15	TRBJ2-3	.	CATSRASGYTDTQYF	TGTGCCACCAGCAGAGCTAGCGGGTACACAGATACGCAGTATTTT
TRBD2	TRBV19	TRBJ2-7	.	CASSIPGGYEQYF	TGTGCCAGTAGTATACCGGGAGGGTACGAGCAGTACTTC
.	TRBV7-8	TRBJ1-1	.	CASSSRVLGEAFF	TGTGCCAGCAGCTCGAGGGTACTGGGTGAAGCTTTCTTT